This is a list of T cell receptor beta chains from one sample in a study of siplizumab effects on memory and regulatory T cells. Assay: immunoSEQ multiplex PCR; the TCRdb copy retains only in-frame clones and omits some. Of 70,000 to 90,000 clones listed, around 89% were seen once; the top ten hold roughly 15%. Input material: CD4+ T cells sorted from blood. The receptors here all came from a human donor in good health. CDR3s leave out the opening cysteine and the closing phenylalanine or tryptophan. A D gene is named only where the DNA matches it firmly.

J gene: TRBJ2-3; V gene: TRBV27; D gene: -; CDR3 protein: ASSPYTGTDTQY
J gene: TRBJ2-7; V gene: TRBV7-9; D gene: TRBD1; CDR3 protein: ASSFSGTGPTEQY
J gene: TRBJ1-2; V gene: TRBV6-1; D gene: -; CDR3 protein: ASSEFYRGDYGYT
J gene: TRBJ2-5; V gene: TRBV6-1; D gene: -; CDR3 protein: ASTRQEQETQY
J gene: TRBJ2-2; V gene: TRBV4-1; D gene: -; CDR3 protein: ASSQVTAGELF
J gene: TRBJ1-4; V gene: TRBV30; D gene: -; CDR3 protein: AWSVLGAANEKLF
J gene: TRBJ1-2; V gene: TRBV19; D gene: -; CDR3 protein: ASSIGAGANYGYT
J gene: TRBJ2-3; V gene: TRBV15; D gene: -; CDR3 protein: ATSRRDSSTDTQY
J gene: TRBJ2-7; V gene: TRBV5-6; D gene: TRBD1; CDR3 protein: ASTGNRGQGYEQY
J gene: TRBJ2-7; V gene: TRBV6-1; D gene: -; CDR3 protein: ASSELRGQTEQY
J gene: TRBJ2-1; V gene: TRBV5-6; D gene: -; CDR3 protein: ASSLVGGRYNEQF
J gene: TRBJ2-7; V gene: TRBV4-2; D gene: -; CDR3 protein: ASSQEKGGSGYEQY
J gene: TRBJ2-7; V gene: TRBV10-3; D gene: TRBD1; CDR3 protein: AINNRGPEYEQY
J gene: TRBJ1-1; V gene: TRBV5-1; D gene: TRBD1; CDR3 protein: ASSLDRMNTEAF
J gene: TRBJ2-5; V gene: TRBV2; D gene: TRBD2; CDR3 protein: ASSESSGRETQY
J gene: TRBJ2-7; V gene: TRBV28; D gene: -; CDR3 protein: ASNSGRTYEQY